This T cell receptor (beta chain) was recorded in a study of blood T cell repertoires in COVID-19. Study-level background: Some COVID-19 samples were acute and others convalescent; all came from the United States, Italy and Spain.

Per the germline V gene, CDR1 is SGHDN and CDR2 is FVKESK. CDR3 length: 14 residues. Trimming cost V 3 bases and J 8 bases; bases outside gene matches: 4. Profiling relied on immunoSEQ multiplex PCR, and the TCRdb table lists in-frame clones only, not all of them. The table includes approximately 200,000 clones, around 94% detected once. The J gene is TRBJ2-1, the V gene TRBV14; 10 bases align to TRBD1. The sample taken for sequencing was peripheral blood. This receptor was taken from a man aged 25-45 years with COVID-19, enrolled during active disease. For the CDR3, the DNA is TGTGCCAGCAGCCAGGGACAGGGGTGGGATGAGCAGTTCTTC. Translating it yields CASSQGQGWDEQFF.